This T cell receptor (beta chain) was captured by sequencing in a study of T and B cells in COVID-19 patients (dated by TCRdb to 2019 to 2021). As for the study more broadly: In this study, adaptive immunity was profiled in COVID-19 patients who either had active infection or had recovered, using TRB and IGH repertoire sequencing of peripheral blood. Of the 20 to 25 patients in the active-infection cohort, about a dozen were critically ill and needed mechanical ventilation or ECMO. A couple of patients belonged to both the recovered and active cohorts because samples were available from active disease and after recovery. Over 7 million TCR sequences were analysed in a TCR and BCR sequence repository that covered over 30 patients and some 72 time points. For the repertoire analyses, the comparison was an age-matched reference group of roughly 40 healthy donors who were negative for COVID-19 antibodies. A recovered cohort comprised about 18 patients contributing fewer than 25 samples, mostly after mild to moderate COVID-19 managed as outpatients. In the active-infection cohort, about 90% of the roughly 20 patients had comorbidities linked to unfavorable COVID-19 outcome. As many as 9 follow-up blood samples were taken per patient, and some of the samples covered different disease stages within the same individual. Patients in the recovered cohort had a median age of around 30 years, compared with just over 65 years for patients in the active-infection cohort. The investigation overall reported the following: The size of the cohort was considered insufficient for assessing HLA contributions to COVID-19 susceptibility or severity. TRBV/TRBJ gene usage was reported as strongly skewed in patients with COVID-19. Blood samples obtained from mildly ill patients during symptoms, as well as early samples obtained from severe cases, were available only in scarce numbers. TRB repertoires were found to be highly clonal in active COVID-19, whereas diversity and richness at recovery were found to rise above healthy donor levels. A total of 2,000 to 2,500 exclusive TCR clusters, including a few dozen low-pGen clusters, were found in the recovered cohort. It was stated that prospective validation of the reported TCR clusters was required before the clusters could be put to clinical use. Specific T cell subsets (CD4+/Treg/CD8+) and sorted SARS-CoV-2-responsive or tetramer+ T cells had not yet been sequenced, with those experiments still ongoing.

The reads were generated on an Illumina MiSeq. TRB rearrangements were amplified by multiplex PCR with BIOMED2 TRB-A/B primer pools. Illumina-compatible adapters and 7-nucleotide sample barcodes were attached to the amplicons in two consecutive PCRs. Phusion HS II polymerase was used for all library PCRs. The amplicons were purified from gel with the NucleoSpin Gel and PCR Clean-up kit, measured on Qubit, and then pooled at 3.5 to 4 nM. Amplicon pool quality was checked on an Agilent 2100 Bioanalyzer before Illumina next-generation sequencing. The original methods were these. Annotation of TRB rearrangements was done in MiXCR 3.0.8 with the default MiXCR reference library. Non-productive reads and sequences with fewer than 2 reads were excluded, and each unique CDR3 nucleotide sequence counted as one clone. Clonality, diversity, richness and V-J gene usage were calculated in R 3.5.1. GLIPH2 was used for TCR clustering by CDR3 similarity, and generation probabilities were calculated by OLGA. GLIPH2 clusters were kept only when the clusters contained at least four unique TCR clonotypes present in at least three individuals. TCRdb itself trimmed the public reads at Q25 with fastp, ran MiXCR and retained productive beta chains. Rows matching on CDR3 protein sequence are summarized as one entry with the most common DNA and genes. TCRdb, rather than the study authors, made the V and J calls. The sample records approximately 1,000 distinct CDR3 sequences, 18% of which are singletons. Around two fifths of the sample comes from the top ten.

About this clonotype itself: Its antigen has not been determined. The input lacks base qualities; no much larger clone sits a single base away.

Genomic DNA extracted from blood, in amounts of 250-500 ng, served as the starting material for amplifying TRB repertoires. The clonotype comes from a human donor with active COVID-19. The sequencing sample was made of blood.

The CDR3 reads CASSLRRGTGSSYEQYF. The sequenced DNA: TGTGCCAGCAGTTTACGGCGGGGGACAGGGAGCTCCTACGAGCAGTACTTC. The rearrangement joined TRBV27 to TRBJ2-7; 9 middle bases align to TRBD1. The germline V gene (reference sequence) gives CDR1 as MNHEY and CDR2 as SMNVEV. Counted from cysteine to phenylalanine, this CDR3 has 17 amino acids. The DNA shown is the 51-base CDR3, in frame from base 1. V loses 2 bases at its end and J loses 0 bases; junction bases beyond the gene matches: 8.